The next 23 T cell receptor beta chains were all read from a single sample in a study of identical twins. A single record per CDR3 protein comes from TCRdb applying MiXCR to the 5' RACE reads. The profile shows 1.5 million to 2 million distinct CDR3 sequences, about 30% of them singletons. Specimen: cord blood. These receptors were collected from a newborn girl in good health.

This clonotype was counted only a few times. J is TRBJ1-2 and V is TRBV7-2; unclear D gene. Germline lookup yields CDR1 SGHTA and CDR2 FQGNSA. V lost 3 bases and J 3 bases, leaving 11 bases between the germline ends. This CDR3 has 14 amino acids. The CDR3 here is CASSLSREDYGYTF. In nucleotides, the CDR3 is TGTGCCAGCAGCTTGTCTCGGGAGGACTATGGCTACACCTTC.

On this clonotype: At one of its ends the junction is not consistent with the germline gene, which may arise from a read error. The chain uses TRBV4-1 and TRBJ2-1, with TRBD2 identical over 10 bases. CDR3 length equals 15 residues. CDR1 MGHRA and CDR2 YSYEKL come from the germline V gene. CDR3 residues: CAGSQGLAGDGEQFF. The CDR3 DNA follows: TGCGCCGGCAGCCAAGGTCTAGCGGGAGACGGTGAGCAGTTCTTC.

The chain recombines TRBV20-1 with TRBJ2-3, with 8 bases aligning to TRBD2. V lost 3 bases, J lost 5 bases, and 7 bases stayed unmatched. There are 14 residues in the CDR3. CDR1 is DFQATT and CDR2 is SNEGSKA in the germline V gene (reference sequence). The CDR3 DNA reads TGCAGTGCTAGGCCGGGACTAGGTATAGATACGCAGTATTTT. It specifies CSARPGLGIDTQYF.

Ten or more counts support this clonotype. At one end, the junction sequence differs from germline, possibly due to a read error. The V call is TRBV5-1, the J call TRBJ1-4, with D maybe TRBD1 (5 bases). Germline V gene data show CDR1 as SGHRS and CDR2 as YFSETQ. CDR3 length: 14 residues. DNA for the CDR3: TGTGCCAGCAGTTTGGGGACCTTAAATGAAAAACTGTTTTTT. It yields the protein CASSLGTLNEKLFF.

This clonotype was counted once. This chain uses TRBV4-1 with TRBJ1-1; no firm D call. The CDR3 extends over 16 amino acids. Trimming stripped 0 bases from V and 2 bases from J, with 13 bases between. Germline V CDR1 and CDR2: MGHRA, YSYEKL. The chain's CDR3 is CASSQDPRLLNTEAFF. In DNA, the CDR3 is TGCGCCAGCAGCCAAGATCCCCGCCTTCTAAACACTGAAGCTTTCTTT.

On this clonotype: At one end the junction does not follow the germline gene, possibly because of a read error. This chain links TRBV5-5 with TRBJ2-7; TRBD2 aligns across 13 bases. CDR1 is SGHKS, CDR2 YYEKEE, per germline (reference sequence). The CDR3 has 16 residues. The CDR3 bases are TGTGCCGGCAGCCCAGGGACTAGCGGGGTCTACAATGAGCAGTACTTC. Protein: CAGSPGTSGVYNEQYF.

The J gene is TRBJ2-7, the V gene TRBV5-6, with TRBD2 matching 7 bases. The CDR3 has 16 residues. CDR1 and CDR2 from the germline V gene are SGHDT and YYEEEE. Trimming cost V 0 bases and J 0 bases; bases outside gene matches: 6. The CDR3 spells CASSLGRTRNSYEQYF. The CDR3 coding sequence is TGTGCCAGCAGCTTGGGGAGGACTAGAAACTCCTACGAGCAGTACTTC.

This clonotype showed up just a few times. This chain links TRBV18 with TRBJ2-5; D is possibly TRBD1 (6 bases). V was pared by 11 bases and J by 0 bases, with 19 bases between. The germline gives CDR1 KGHSH, CDR2 LQKENI. The CDR3 contains 15 residues. CDR3 sequence reads: CASPILDRHQETQYF. CDR3 in DNA: TGTGCCTCACCCATACTGGACAGACACCAAGAGACCCAGTACTTC.

The chain carries TRBV7-9 and TRBJ2-1; TRBD2 is a possible D gene (6 bases). Germline CDR1 SEHNR, CDR2 FQNEAQ (reference sequence). V shed 1 base and J shed 8 bases, with 12 bases lying between them. The CDR3 consists of 14 residues. The CDR3 coding sequence is TGTGCCAGCAGCTTAGAGGGGAGGTTCCATGAGCAGTTCTTC. It codes for CASSLEGRFHEQFF.

Regarding this clonotype: The junction departs from germline at one end; a sequencing error may be responsible. This chain connects TRBV12-3 or TRBV12-4 to TRBJ2-4, with 12 bases matching TRBD2. CDR3 length equals 14 residues. The CDR3 protein is CASSLAGGRDIQYF. CDR3 DNA: TGTGCCAGCAGTCTAGCGGGGGGGCGGGACATTCAGTACTTC.

The chain recombines TRBV6-1 with TRBJ2-2; 11 positions match TRBD1. Germline trimming cut 5 bases from V and 4 bases from J; bases unmatched to any gene: 3. The CDR3 extends over 15 amino acids. Germline loops: CDR1 MNHNS, CDR2 SASEGT. CDR3 in amino acids: CASSTGTGGTGELFF. The CDR3 bases are TGTGCCAGCAGTACCGGGACAGGGGGCACCGGGGAGCTGTTTTTT.

There are a few counts of this clonotype. The chain employs TRBV2 and TRBJ2-1; D is ambiguous. V shed 3 bases and J shed 8 bases, with 8 bases lying between them. Germline CDR1 and CDR2: SNHLY and FYNNEI. The CDR3 sequence is 12 residues long. The CDR3 loop is CASSEFVDEQFF. The CDR3 region has the DNA TGTGCCAGCAGTGAGTTTGTAGATGAGCAGTTCTTC.

As concerns this clonotype: This sequence may be a read error, since a much larger clone differs from it by one base. The chain carries TRBV10-3 and TRBJ2-7; possibly TRBD1 or TRBD2 for D (5 bases each). Per the germline V gene, CDR1 is ENHRY and CDR2 is SYGVKD. The CDR3 is 13 residues long. The CDR3 spells CAISRDHTYQQYF. The CDR3 nucleotides are TGTGCCATCAGTAGGGACCACACCTACCAGCAGTACTTC.

The rearrangement uses TRBV9 and TRBJ1-1; D is unclear. Germline CDR1 is SGDLS and CDR2 is YYNGEE. Trimming removed 0 bases from V and 0 bases from J, with 3 bases in between. The CDR3 is 13 residues long. CDR3 amino acids: CASSVVLNTEAFF. The CDR3, as DNA: TGTGCCAGCAGCGTAGTTCTGAACACTGAAGCTTTCTTT.

This clonotype was detected only a few times. This chain uses TRBV20-1 with TRBJ1-4, with 7 bases matching TRBD1. Per the germline V gene, CDR1 is DFQATT and CDR2 is SNEGSKA (reference sequence). J lost 1 base, V lost 1 base, and 3 bases had no gene match. The CDR3 spans 15 residues. The CDR3 here is CSARGYRGTNEKLFF. CDR3 coding DNA: TGCAGTGCTAGAGGATACAGGGGAACTAATGAAAAACTGTTTTTT.

In its sample, this clonotype was seen a few times. The genes are TRBV29-1 and TRBJ2-7; 8 nucleotides align to TRBD1. This CDR3 has 14 residues. With 8 bases clipped from V and 4 bases from J, the junction kept 13 bases outside the gene matches. Germline V gene sequence: CDR1 SQVTM, CDR2 ANQGSEA. CDR3 protein: CSPLPQGAHYEQYF. The CDR3 DNA sequence: TGCAGCCCCCTACCGCAGGGGGCTCATTACGAGCAGTACTTC.

This chain links TRBV5-4 with TRBJ1-1; 7 bases line up with TRBD1. Germline V gene lookup returns CDR1 SGHNT and CDR2 YYREEE (reference sequence). V was pared by 0 bases and J by 0 bases, with 11 bases of the junction left unmatched. The CDR3 sequence is 18 residues long. CDR3 protein: CASSLERGGGRLNTEAFF. CDR3 nucleotide sequence: TGTGCCAGCAGCTTGGAGAGAGGGGGCGGGAGGTTGAACACTGAAGCTTTCTTT.

The CDR3, as DNA: TGTGCCAGCAGTTTATTCCGTCGGCCCCAGCATTTT. It specifies CASSLFRRPQHF. The chain is built from TRBV28 and TRBJ1-5; D is unclear. Germline CDR1 reads MDHEN; CDR2 reads SYDVKM. V lost 1 base, J lost 9 bases, and 7 bases lay in between. The CDR3 contains 12 residues.

This clonotype was detected only a few times. This rearrangement joins TRBV6-1 to TRBJ1-5, with D possibly being TRBD1 (6 bases). The CDR3 extends over 14 amino acids. The germline V and J ends were trimmed by 2 bases and 3 bases, with 8 bases remaining between them. Looked up from germline, CDR1 is MNHNS and CDR2 is SASEGT. The CDR3 sequence: CASSERTANQPQHF. The CDR3 nucleotides are TGTGCCAGCAGTGAAAGGACAGCCAATCAGCCCCAGCATTTT.

With regard to this clonotype: This CDR3 fails to terminate in the conserved phenylalanine or tryptophan, so it likely reflects a read error. The chain is built from TRBV12-3 or TRBV12-4 and TRBJ1-1; D gene unclear. The length of the CDR3 is 14 residues. The germline V and J ends were trimmed by 0 bases and 2 bases, with 7 bases remaining between them. CDR3 protein: CASSLAELNTEAFY. DNA for the CDR3: TGTGCCAGCAGTTTAGCAGAGTTAAACACTGAAGCTTTCTAT.

This chain links TRBV18 with TRBJ2-7; 7 bases line up with TRBD2. Germline-derived CDR1 and CDR2 are KGHSH and LQKENI. This CDR3 comprises 15 residues. V dropped 1 base and J dropped 5; count of bases not matched to a gene: 8. Here the CDR3 reads CASSPRSGGSDEQYF. The CDR3 coding sequence is TGTGCCAGCTCACCACGGTCGGGAGGTTCCGACGAGCAGTACTTC.

The table lists this clonotype with many counts. The chain is built from TRBV29-1 and TRBJ2-7, with D perhaps TRBD1 (5 bases). Germline V gene lookup returns CDR1 SQVTM and CDR2 ANQGSEA. Trimming stripped 3 bases from V and 4 bases from J, with 7 bases between. The CDR3 loop spans 11 amino acids. The CDR3 DNA reads TGCAGCGTTGATAAGGGGTACGAGCAGTACTTC. Translation: CSVDKGYEQYF.

This clonotype was seen more than once but under ten times. The chain couples TRBV20-1 to TRBJ2-1; possible D gene TRBD2, 6 bases. Germline CDR1 is DFQATT and CDR2 is SNEGSKA (reference sequence). V lost 4 bases and J lost 6, with 7 bases in between. The CDR3 spans 11 residues. CDR3 DNA sequence: TGCAGTGCTATAGCGGTCAATGAGCAGTTCTTC. This encodes CSAIAVNEQFF.